Below are 32 T cell receptor beta chains sequenced from a single sample in a study of blood T cells in healthy people across ages. Then a second PCR, running about 6 to 12 cycles, was carried out with a sample-barcoded 5' primer and a J-beta primer mix. Via MiXCR, TCRdb re-called the 5' RACE reads, giving one row per CDR3 protein. Altogether roughly 1.5 million distinct CDR3 sequences are present, 35% to 45% being singletons, with the ten largest covering 4%. Sequenced material: blood. These receptors came from a young woman in good health.

The table lists this clonotype with a few counts. V gene TRBV24-1 combines with J gene TRBJ2-3; 14 bases are a match to TRBD2. This CDR3 region has 19 residues. Germline V gene data show CDR1 as KGHDR and CDR2 as SFDVKD. The junction had 10 bases not matched to a gene; V was cut back by 3 bases and J by 3 bases. As DNA, the CDR3 is TGTGCCACCAGTGATGTACCGGGACTAGCGGGAGCTGTTACAGATACGCAGTATTTT. Protein: CATSDVPGLAGAVTDTQYF.

The rearrangement joins TRBV29-1 to TRBJ2-7; no definite D call. CDR3 length: 13 residues. The germline V gene encodes CDR1 SQVTM and CDR2 ANQGSEA. V was cut by 4 bases and J by 4 bases, with 14 bases left in between. Written as DNA, the CDR3 is TGCAGCGTTGTATTTGCCAGTGAGTACGAGCAGTACTTC. Protein product: CSVVFASEYEQYF.

This clonotype turned up a few times. The chain is built from TRBV7-3 and TRBJ1-1; 11 bases fit TRBD1. The length of the CDR3 is 15 residues. With 5 bases clipped from V and 4 bases from J, the junction kept 6 bases outside the gene matches. Per the germline V gene, CDR1 is SGHTA and CDR2 is FQGTGA. The CDR3 nucleotides read TGTGCCAGCAGCGAGCGGACAGGGGGCGTCACTGAAGCTTTCTTT. Its protein is CASSERTGGVTEAFF.

This clonotype has a handful of counts. The chain is built from TRBV6-5 and TRBJ1-1; TRBD1 might be the D (5 bases). V gave up 2 bases and J gave up 2 bases, with 9 bases separating them. The CDR3 runs 14 residues. Germline V lookup: CDR1 MNHEY, CDR2 SVGAGI. CDR3 sequence: CASSYQGSNTEAFF. CDR3 DNA sequence: TGTGCCAGCAGTTACCAGGGAAGTAACACTGAAGCTTTCTTT.

Note on this clonotype: The junction and the germline gene differ at one end; a read error may be behind it. The chain joins TRBV4-3 to TRBJ2-7; 10 bases are a match to TRBD1. The CDR3 spans 19 residues. Germline lookup yields CDR1 LGHNA and CDR2 YSLEER. CDR3 residues: CASSRDRGRFGFRTYEQYF. The CDR3 DNA reads as TGCGCCAGCAGCCGAGACAGGGGGCGCTTCGGATTCCGCACCTATGAGCAGTACTTC.

This clonotype was observed a handful of times. As DNA, the CDR3 is TGTGCCATCAGTGAATCTTCATATAGCAATCAGCCCCAGCATTTT. Translated: CAISESSYSNQPQHF. V usage is TRBV10-3 and J usage is TRBJ1-5; no reliable D call. Germline lookup yields CDR1 ENHRY and CDR2 SYGVKD. The CDR3 is 15 residues long. Trimming took off 3 bases at V and 0 bases at J, with 9 bases between the two ends.

The sample holds a few counts of this clonotype. J is TRBJ2-1 and V is TRBV20-1, with D possibly being TRBD1 or TRBD2 (6 bases each). CDR3 length equals 11 residues. V shed 6 bases and J shed 9 bases, with 12 bases lying between them. Germline assignment: CDR1 DFQATT and CDR2 SNEGSKA (reference sequence). Here the CDR3 DNA reads TGCAGTGCGGAAGGGGGGAGTGAGCAGTTCTTC. Its protein product is CSAEGGSEQFF.

The sample holds one count of this clonotype. The V gene is TRBV7-2, the J gene TRBJ2-1; a weak D match, TRBD2 (5 bases). Trimming cost V 1 base and J 3 bases, with 10 bases left between them. Germline values: CDR1 SGHTA, CDR2 FQGNSA. This CDR3 is built from 15 residues. CDR3 DNA: TGTGCCAGCAGCTTAGTGGACTGGAACTACAATGAGCAGTTCTTC. This sequence encodes CASSLVDWNYNEQFF.

As for this clonotype: A read error may account for a junction end that differs from germline. The genes are TRBV6-2 or TRBV6-3 and TRBJ2-7; TRBD2 matches 12 bases. The CDR3 has 16 amino acids. The germline gives CDR1 MNHEY, CDR2 SVGEGT. This CDR3 is CASSSATSGGRYERYF. The CDR3 bases are TGTGCCAGCAGTTCCGCGACTAGCGGGGGACGTTACGAGCGGTACTTC.

The sample holds a few counts of this clonotype. The rearrangement links TRBV5-1 to TRBJ2-7, with D possibly being TRBD1 (7 bases). CDR1 SGHRS and CDR2 YFSETQ come from the germline V gene. The CDR3 is 15 amino acids. The germline V and J ends were trimmed by 4 bases and 5 bases, with 19 bases remaining between them. CDR3 region: CASSLGQAGMNEQYF. In DNA, the CDR3 is TGCGCCAGCAGCCTCGGACAGGCGGGAATGAACGAGCAGTACTTC.

This clonotype was detected a few times. The rearrangement uses TRBV7-9 and TRBJ2-3; 12 nucleotides match TRBD2. The CDR3 consists of 16 residues. Losses at the gene ends were 6 bases for V and 0 bases for J; bases not matched to a gene: 4. Germline V CDR1 and CDR2: SEHNR, FQNEAQ (reference sequence). CDR3 amino acids: CASRHGLAGSTDTQYF. CDR3 DNA: TGTGCCAGCAGACATGGACTAGCGGGGAGCACAGATACGCAGTATTTT.

This clonotype has only a few counts. Since a much larger clone is just one base distant, this may be a read error. The chain carries TRBV7-9 and TRBJ2-5, with D perhaps matching TRBD2 (5 bases). Looked up from germline, CDR1 is SEHNR and CDR2 is FQNEAQ (reference sequence). V lost 1 base and J 11 bases, leaving 14 bases between the germline ends. This CDR3 spans 13 amino acids. The CDR3 DNA sequence: TGTGCCAGCAGCTTAGTTGGAGGTAATGAGCAGTACTTC. This sequence encodes CASSLVGGNEQYF.

V and J are TRBV7-8 and TRBJ1-2; unclear D gene. Between the trimmed V and J ends, which lost 2 bases and 9 bases, there was a span of 10 bases. Germline V lookup: CDR1 SGHVS, CDR2 FQNEAQ. The CDR3 length is 12 residues. CDR3 bases: TGTGCCAGCAGCTTAATACATGAAAGCTACACCTTC. It codes for CASSLIHESYTF.

The chain couples TRBV6-6 to TRBJ2-2, with TRBD1 identical over 10 bases. V trimming: 5 bases; J trimming: 1 base; junction bases outside the gene matches: 4. This CDR3 region has 16 residues. The germline gives CDR1 MNHNY, CDR2 SVGAGI (reference sequence). CDR3 in DNA: TGTGCCAGCAGTGACGGACAGGGGGAGAACACCGGGGAGCTGTTTTTT. It is translated as CASSDGQGENTGELFF.

This clonotype has a handful of counts. The chain links TRBV20-1 to TRBJ2-4; D gene ambiguous. This CDR3 has 11 amino acids. Germline CDR1 reads DFQATT; CDR2 reads SNEGSKA (reference sequence). V gave up 6 bases and J gave up 13 bases, with 16 bases separating them. The DNA of the CDR3 is TGCAGTGCCCTCTTAGACCCCATCCAGTACTTC. Protein: CSALLDPIQYF.

This clonotype has only a few counts. This sequence joins TRBV30 and TRBJ1-5, with D perhaps TRBD1 (5 bases). The CDR3 has 14 amino acids. V shed 0 bases and J shed 3 bases, with 9 bases lying between them. Germline V gene sequence: CDR1 GTSNPN, CDR2 SVGIG (reference sequence). The chain's CDR3 is CAWSVGAANQPQHF. The CDR3 nucleotides are TGTGCCTGGAGTGTAGGGGCAGCCAATCAGCCCCAGCATTTT.

The gene calls are TRBV25-1 and TRBJ2-1; 9 nucleotides align to TRBD2. This CDR3 is built from 19 residues. Germline values: CDR1 MGHDK, CDR2 SYGVNS. V trimming: 6 bases; J trimming: 7 bases; junction bases outside the gene matches: 22. CDR3 DNA sequence: TGTGCCAGCAGGGCCCCCAGTGGGGCCTTAGCGGGAGAGGGTAATGAGCAGTTCTTC. Its translation is CASRAPSGALAGEGNEQFF.

This CDR3 reads CASSDRDYYSTDTQYF. The DNA of the CDR3 is TGTGCCAGCAGCGATCGGGACTACTATTCGACAGATACGCAGTATTTT. This chain connects TRBV7-6 to TRBJ2-3, with TRBD2 matching 7 bases. J gave up 3 bases and V 5 bases, and 11 bases lay outside the gene matches. The CDR3 extends over 16 amino acids. Germline loops: CDR1 SGHVS, CDR2 FNYEAQ. Full variable domain (missing parts from reference TRBV7-6 and TRBJ2-3): GAGVSQSPRYKVTKRGQDVALRCDPISGHVSLYWYRQALGQGPEFLTYFNYEAQQDKSGLPNDRFSAERPEGSISTLTIQRTEQRDSAMYRCASSDRDYYSTDTQYFGPGTRLTVL.

CDR3 in DNA: TGCAGCGCTTGGGCGGGACAGTCCAACACTGAAGCTTTCTTT. It encodes CSAWAGQSNTEAFF. The rearrangement uses TRBV29-1 and TRBJ1-1; TRBD1 agrees at 7 bases. With V trimmed by 7 bases and J by 2 bases, 10 bases remained unmatched. The germline V gene encodes CDR1 SQVTM and CDR2 ANQGSEA. This CDR3 has 14 residues. The full variable domain, completed using reference TRBV29-1 and TRBJ1-1, is SAVISQKPSRDICQRGTSLTIQCQVDSQVTMMFWYRQQPGQSLTLIATANQGSEATYESGFVIDKFPISRPNLTFSTLTVSNMSPEDSSIYLCSAWAGQSNTEAFFGQGTRLTVV.

The chain links TRBV28 to TRBJ2-7, with a possible D match to TRBD1 (6 bases). There are 16 residues in the CDR3. Germline V lookup: CDR1 MDHEN, CDR2 SYDVKM. Trimming stripped 6 bases from V and 3 bases from J, with 21 bases between. This CDR3 is CASSPVPTGTLYEQYF. The CDR3, as DNA: TGTGCCAGCAGCCCGGTCCCTACAGGGACCCTCTACGAGCAGTACTTC. Full variable domain (remainder filled in from reference TRBV28 and TRBJ2-7): DVKVTQSSRYLVKRTGEKVFLECVQDMDHENMFWYRQDPGLGLRLIYFSYDVKMKEKGDIPEGYSVSREKKERFSLILESASTNQTSMYLCASSPVPTGTLYEQYFGPGTRLTVT.

The gene calls are TRBV4-3 and TRBJ1-2, with a tentative D call TRBD1 (6 bases). Between the trimmed V and J ends, which lost 4 bases and 7 bases, there was a span of 13 bases. The CDR3 extends over 13 amino acids. Germline CDR1 LGHNA, CDR2 YSLEER. The chain's CDR3 is CASSRRTDLGYTF. CDR3 DNA: TGCGCCAGCAGCCGTAGGACAGATCTTGGCTACACCTTC.

This rearrangement joins TRBV12-3 or TRBV12-4 to TRBJ2-1; D could derive from TRBD1 or TRBD2 (6 bases each). The CDR3 is 16 residues long. Trimming pared 8 bases from V and 4 bases from J, leaving 21 bases between. DNA for the CDR3: TGTGCCAGCCGTACCTGGGGGGCCTTCTGGTACAATGAGCAGTTCTTC. Translation gives CASRTWGAFWYNEQFF.

V is TRBV12-3 or TRBV12-4 and J is TRBJ2-3, with D unresolved. The V gene lost 2 bases and the J gene lost 3 bases, with 12 bases spanning the gap. The CDR3 loop spans 15 amino acids. This CDR3 is CASSLRPPITDTQYF. The CDR3, as DNA: TGTGCCAGCAGTTTACGGCCACCAATAACAGATACGCAGTATTTT.

This clonotype was seen more than once but under ten times. The rearrangement links TRBV9 to TRBJ1-6; TRBD1 might be the D (5 bases). The V gene lost 0 bases and the J gene lost 9 bases, with 13 bases spanning the gap. Germline V gene lookup returns CDR1 SGDLS and CDR2 YYNGEE. The CDR3 totals 15 residues. The CDR3, as DNA: TGTGCCAGCAGCGTAGTTGGGACGGGGATTTCACCCCTCCACTTT. It translates to CASSVVGTGISPLHF.

This clonotype was found a few times. The V and J genes are TRBV28 and TRBJ2-1, with 13 bases fitting TRBD2. Germline lookup yields CDR1 MDHEN and CDR2 SYDVKM. This CDR3 is 15 amino acids long. V shed 6 bases, J shed 1 base, and the junction held 0 bases outside the gene matches. The CDR3 sequence is CASRTSGRSYNEQFF. In DNA form, the CDR3 reads TGTGCCAGCAGGACTAGCGGGAGGTCCTACAATGAGCAGTTCTTC.

This clonotype turned up a few times. V and J are TRBV2 and TRBJ2-4; 8 nucleotides align to TRBD2. Near its end, the DNA agrees better with TRBJ2-7, so the J call may be wrong. Germline V CDR1 and CDR2: SNHLY, FYNNEI. This CDR3 has 16 residues. CDR3 DNA sequence: TGTGCCAGCAGTGAGATCAGAGCAAGCGGGAGAGACGAGCAGTACTTC. Translating gives CASSEIRASGRDEQYF.

The rearrangement links TRBV6-2 or TRBV6-3 to TRBJ2-1; 13 nucleotides match TRBD2. The CDR3 extends over 16 amino acids. Germline V gene lookup returns CDR1 MNHEY and CDR2 SVGEGT. The J segment lost 5 bases and the V segment lost 7 bases, leaving 8 bases of the junction unmatched. The CDR3 loop is CASNPLAGGPHNEQFF. In DNA, the CDR3 is TGTGCCAGCAACCCACTAGCGGGAGGGCCCCACAATGAGCAGTTCTTC.

This chain's CDR3 is CASSFWTSGGPNNEQFF. CDR3 bases: TGTGCCAGCAGCTTTTGGACTAGCGGGGGCCCCAACAATGAGCAGTTCTTC. The rearrangement links TRBV7-2 to TRBJ2-1, with TRBD2 identical over 13 bases. The germline CDR1 and CDR2 sequences are SGHTA and FQGNSA. The CDR3 loop spans 17 amino acids. The V segment lost 3 bases and the J segment 5 bases; nucleotides outside the gene matches: 7.

CDR3 sequence: CASSWRGLLYNEQYF. As DNA, the CDR3 is TGTGCCAGCAGTTGGAGGGGGCTTCTCTACAATGAGCAGTACTTC. This chain connects TRBV28 to TRBJ2-1; a possible D gene is TRBD1 (7 bases). The DNA end is more similar to TRBJ2-7, so the J call may be wrong. Germline V gene data show CDR1 as MDHEN and CDR2 as SYDVKM. The CDR3 consists of 15 residues.

For this clonotype: This may come from a read error, since a much larger clone is one base off. The chain combines TRBV29-1 with TRBJ2-4, with D unclear. The CDR3 is 15 amino acids. Germline V gives CDR1 SQVTM, CDR2 ANQGSEA. V lost 4 bases to trimming and J lost 13 bases, with 26 bases between them. CDR3: CSVGRLGLPYNEQYF. The CDR3 DNA reads TGCAGCGTTGGTCGGTTAGGGCTGCCCTACAATGAGCAGTACTTC.

This chain connects TRBV7-9 to TRBJ1-1, with no clear D. Germline assignment: CDR1 SEHNR and CDR2 FQNEAQ (reference sequence). This CDR3 has 18 residues. Deletions cut 5 bases from V and 1 base from J, with 23 bases between. CDR3 in amino acids: CASSPSWRLEIGNTEAFF. Written as DNA, the CDR3 is TGTGCCAGCAGCCCCTCGTGGAGGCTAGAGATCGGGAACACTGAAGCTTTCTTT.

This rearrangement joins TRBV29-1 to TRBJ1-1; maybe TRBD1 (5 bases). CDR1 SQVTM and CDR2 ANQGSEA come from the germline V gene. CDR3 size: 12 residues. V shed 7 bases and J shed 2 bases, with 11 bases lying between them. The CDR3 DNA reads TGCAGCGGCCTGAGGGGAAACACTGAAGCTTTCTTT. Residues: CSGLRGNTEAFF.